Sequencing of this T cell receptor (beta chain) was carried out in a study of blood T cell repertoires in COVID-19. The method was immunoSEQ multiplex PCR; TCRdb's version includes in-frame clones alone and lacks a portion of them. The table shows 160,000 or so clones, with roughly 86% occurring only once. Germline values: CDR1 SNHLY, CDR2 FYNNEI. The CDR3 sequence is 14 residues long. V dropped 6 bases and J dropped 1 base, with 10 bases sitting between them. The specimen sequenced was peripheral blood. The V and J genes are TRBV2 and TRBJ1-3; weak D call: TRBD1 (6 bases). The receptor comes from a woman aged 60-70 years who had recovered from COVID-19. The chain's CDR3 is CASRQGLSGNTIYF. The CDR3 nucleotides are TGTGCCAGCAGGCAGGGGCTATCTGGAAACACCATATATTTT. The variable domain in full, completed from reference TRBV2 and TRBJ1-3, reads EPEVTQTPSHQVTQMGQEVILRCVPISNHLYFYWYRQILGQKVEFLVSFYNNEISEKSEIFDDQFSVERPDGSNFTLKIRSTKLEDSAMYFCASRQGLSGNTIYFGEGSWLTVV.